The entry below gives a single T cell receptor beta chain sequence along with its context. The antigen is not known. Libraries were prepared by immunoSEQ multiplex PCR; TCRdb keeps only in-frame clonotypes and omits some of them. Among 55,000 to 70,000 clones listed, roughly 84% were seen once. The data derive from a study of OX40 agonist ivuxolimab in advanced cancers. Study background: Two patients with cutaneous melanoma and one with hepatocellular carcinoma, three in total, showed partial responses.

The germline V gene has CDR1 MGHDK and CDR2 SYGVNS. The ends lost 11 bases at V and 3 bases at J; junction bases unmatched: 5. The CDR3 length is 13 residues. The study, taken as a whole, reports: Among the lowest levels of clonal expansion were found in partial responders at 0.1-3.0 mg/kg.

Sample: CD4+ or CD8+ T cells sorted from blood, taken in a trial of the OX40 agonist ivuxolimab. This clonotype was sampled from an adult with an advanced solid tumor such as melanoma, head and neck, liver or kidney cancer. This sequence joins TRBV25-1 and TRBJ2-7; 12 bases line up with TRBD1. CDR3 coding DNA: TGTGCCTTCCGGGACAGGGGGCACTACGAGCAGTACTTC. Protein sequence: CAFRDRGHYEQYF.